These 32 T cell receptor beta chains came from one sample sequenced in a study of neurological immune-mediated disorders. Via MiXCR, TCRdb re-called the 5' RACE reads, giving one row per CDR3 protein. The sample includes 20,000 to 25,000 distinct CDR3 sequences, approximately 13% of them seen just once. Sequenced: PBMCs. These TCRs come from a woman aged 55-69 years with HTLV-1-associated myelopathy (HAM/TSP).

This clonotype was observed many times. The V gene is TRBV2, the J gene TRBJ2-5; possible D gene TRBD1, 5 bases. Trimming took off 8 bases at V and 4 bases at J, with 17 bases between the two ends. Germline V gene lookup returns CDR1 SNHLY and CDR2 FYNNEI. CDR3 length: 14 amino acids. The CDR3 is CASLRQSFVETQYF. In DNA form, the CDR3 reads TGTGCCAGCTTAAGACAGTCCTTCGTAGAGACCCAGTACTTC. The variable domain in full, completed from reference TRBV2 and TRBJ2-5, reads EPEVTQTPSHQVTQMGQEVILRCVPISNHLYFYWYRQILGQKVEFLVSFYNNEISEKSEIFDDQFSVERPDGSNFTLKIRSTKLEDSAMYFCASLRQSFVETQYFGPGTRLLVL.

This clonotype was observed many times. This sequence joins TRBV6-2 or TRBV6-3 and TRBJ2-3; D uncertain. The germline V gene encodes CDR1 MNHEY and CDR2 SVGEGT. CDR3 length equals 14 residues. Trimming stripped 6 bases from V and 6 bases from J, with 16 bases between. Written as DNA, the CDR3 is TGTGCCAGCAGCCGTTTAAGAGGTCCTGATACGCAGTATTTT. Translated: CASSRLRGPDTQYF.

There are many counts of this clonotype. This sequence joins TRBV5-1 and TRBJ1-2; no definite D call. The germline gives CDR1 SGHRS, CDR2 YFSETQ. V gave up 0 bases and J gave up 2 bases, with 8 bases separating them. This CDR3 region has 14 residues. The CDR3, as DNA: TGCGCCAGCAGCTTGGCCGCCATAAACTATGGCTACACCTTC. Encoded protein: CASSLAAINYGYTF.

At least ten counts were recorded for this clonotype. This CDR3 is CASSFLVTGVSEQFF. CDR3 bases: TGTGCCAGCAGTTTTTTAGTCACAGGGGTTAGTGAGCAGTTCTTC. The chain combines TRBV12-3 or TRBV12-4 with TRBJ2-1; TRBD1 aligns across 7 bases. CDR3 length equals 15 residues. J lost 9 bases, V lost 3 bases, and 11 bases had no gene match.

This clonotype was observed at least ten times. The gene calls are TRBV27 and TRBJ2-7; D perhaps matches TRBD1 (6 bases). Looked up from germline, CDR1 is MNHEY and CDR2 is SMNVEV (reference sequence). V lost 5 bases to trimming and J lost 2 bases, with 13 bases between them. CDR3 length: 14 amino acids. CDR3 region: CASSAGDKAYEQYF. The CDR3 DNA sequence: TGTGCCAGCAGTGCTGGGGACAAAGCCTACGAGCAGTACTTC.

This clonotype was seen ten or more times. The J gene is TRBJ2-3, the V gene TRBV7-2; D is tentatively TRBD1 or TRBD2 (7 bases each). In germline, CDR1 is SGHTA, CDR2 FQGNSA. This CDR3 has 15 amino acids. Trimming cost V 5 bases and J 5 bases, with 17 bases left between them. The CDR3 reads CASSARGGGRDTQYF. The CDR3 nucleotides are TGTGCCAGCAGCGCGAGGGGAGGGGGCAGAGATACGCAGTATTTT.

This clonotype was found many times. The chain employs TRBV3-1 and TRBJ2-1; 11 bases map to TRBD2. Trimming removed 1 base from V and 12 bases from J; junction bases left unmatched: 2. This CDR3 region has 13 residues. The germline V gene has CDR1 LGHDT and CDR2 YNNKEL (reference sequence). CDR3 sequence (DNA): TGTGCCAGCAGCCAAGGTGGGACTAGCGGGCAGTTCTTC. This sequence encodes CASSQGGTSGQFF.

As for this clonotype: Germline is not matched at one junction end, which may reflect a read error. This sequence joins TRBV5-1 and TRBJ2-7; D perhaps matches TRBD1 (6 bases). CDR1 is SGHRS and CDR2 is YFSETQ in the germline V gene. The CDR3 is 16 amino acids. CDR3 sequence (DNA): TGCTCCAGCAGCTTGGTACGTGACAGGCGAACCTACGAGCAGTACTTC. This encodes CSSSLVRDRRTYEQYF.

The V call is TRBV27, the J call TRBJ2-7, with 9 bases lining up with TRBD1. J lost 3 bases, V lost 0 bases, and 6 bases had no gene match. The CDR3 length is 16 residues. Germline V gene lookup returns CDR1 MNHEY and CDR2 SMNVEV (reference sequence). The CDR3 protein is CASSLSGTGSLYEQYF. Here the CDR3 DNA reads TGTGCCAGCAGTTTATCAGGGACAGGGTCACTCTACGAGCAGTACTTC.

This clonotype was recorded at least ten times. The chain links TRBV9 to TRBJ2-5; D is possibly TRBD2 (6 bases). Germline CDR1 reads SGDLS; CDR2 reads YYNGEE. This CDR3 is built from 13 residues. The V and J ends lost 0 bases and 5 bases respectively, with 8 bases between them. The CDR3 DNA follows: TGTGCCAGCAGCGTAGGACTAGAGGAGACCCAGTACTTC. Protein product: CASSVGLEETQYF.

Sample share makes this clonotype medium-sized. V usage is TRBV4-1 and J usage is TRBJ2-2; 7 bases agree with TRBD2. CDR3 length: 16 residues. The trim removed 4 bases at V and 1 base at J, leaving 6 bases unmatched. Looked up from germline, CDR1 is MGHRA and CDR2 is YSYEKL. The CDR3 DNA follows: TGCGCCAGCAGCCGATCGACTAGCCAGAACACCGGGGAGCTGTTTTTT. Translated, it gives CASSRSTSQNTGELFF.

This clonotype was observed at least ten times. This CDR3 is CASSIIGGQPQHF. CDR3 nucleotides: TGTGCCAGCAGTATAATAGGGGGGCAGCCCCAGCATTTT. The chain combines TRBV5-6 with TRBJ1-5; D possibly corresponds to TRBD1 (6 bases). Germline CDR1 is SGHDT and CDR2 is YYEEEE. The V end lost 5 bases, the J end lost 7 bases, and 13 bases lay between the germline ends. The CDR3 spans 13 residues.

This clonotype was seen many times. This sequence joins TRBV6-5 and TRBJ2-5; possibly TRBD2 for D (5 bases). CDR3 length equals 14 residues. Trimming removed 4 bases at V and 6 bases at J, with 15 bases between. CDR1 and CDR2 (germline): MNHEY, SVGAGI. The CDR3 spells CASSWTLPGQTQYF. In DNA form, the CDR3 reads TGTGCCAGCAGTTGGACTCTCCCTGGGCAGACCCAGTACTTC.

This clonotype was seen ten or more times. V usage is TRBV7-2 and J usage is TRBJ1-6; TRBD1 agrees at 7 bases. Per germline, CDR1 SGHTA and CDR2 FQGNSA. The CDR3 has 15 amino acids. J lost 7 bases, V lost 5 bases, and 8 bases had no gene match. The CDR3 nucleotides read TGTGCCAGCAGCGCCCGACAGGGCATAAATTCACCCCTCCACTTT. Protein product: CASSARQGINSPLHF.

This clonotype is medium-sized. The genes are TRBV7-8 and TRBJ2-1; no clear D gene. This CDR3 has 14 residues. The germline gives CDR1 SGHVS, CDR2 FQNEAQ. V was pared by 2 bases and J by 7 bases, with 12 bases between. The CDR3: CASSLYVIWNEQFF. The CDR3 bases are TGTGCCAGCAGCTTATATGTTATCTGGAATGAGCAGTTCTTC. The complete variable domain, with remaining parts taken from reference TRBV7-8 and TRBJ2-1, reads GAGVSQSPRYKVAKRGQDVALRCDPISGHVSLFWYQQALGQGPEFLTYFQNEAQLDKSGLPSDRFFAERPEGSVSTLKIQRTQQEDSAVYLCASSLYVIWNEQFFGPGTRLTVL.

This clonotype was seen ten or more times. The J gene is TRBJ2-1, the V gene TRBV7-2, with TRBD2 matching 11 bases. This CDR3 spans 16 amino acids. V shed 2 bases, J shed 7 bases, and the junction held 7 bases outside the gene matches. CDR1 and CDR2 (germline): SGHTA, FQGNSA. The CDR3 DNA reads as TGTGCCAGCAGCTTACACGGTAGCGGGGGGGTAAATGAGCAGTTCTTC. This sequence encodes CASSLHGSGGVNEQFF.

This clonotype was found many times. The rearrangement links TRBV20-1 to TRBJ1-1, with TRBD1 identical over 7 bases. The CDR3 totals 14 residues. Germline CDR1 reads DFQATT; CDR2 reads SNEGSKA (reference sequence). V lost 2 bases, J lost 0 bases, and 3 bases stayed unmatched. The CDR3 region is CSARRGQMNTEAFF. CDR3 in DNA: TGCAGTGCTAGAAGGGGACAGATGAACACTGAAGCTTTCTTT.

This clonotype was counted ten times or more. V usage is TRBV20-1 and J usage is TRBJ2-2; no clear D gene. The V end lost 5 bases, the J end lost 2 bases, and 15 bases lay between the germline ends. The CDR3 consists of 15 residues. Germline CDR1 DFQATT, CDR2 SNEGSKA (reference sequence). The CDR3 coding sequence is TGCAGTGCTCAGAGGTCTACAGCAAACACCGGGGAGCTGTTTTTT. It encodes CSAQRSTANTGELFF.

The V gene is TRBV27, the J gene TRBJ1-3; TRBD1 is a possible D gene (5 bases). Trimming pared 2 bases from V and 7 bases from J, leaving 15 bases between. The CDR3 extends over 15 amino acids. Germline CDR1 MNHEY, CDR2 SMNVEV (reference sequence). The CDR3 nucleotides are TGTGCCAGCAGTTTAAGGGAGGGGTATTCCAACACCATATATTTT. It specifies CASSLREGYSNTIYF.

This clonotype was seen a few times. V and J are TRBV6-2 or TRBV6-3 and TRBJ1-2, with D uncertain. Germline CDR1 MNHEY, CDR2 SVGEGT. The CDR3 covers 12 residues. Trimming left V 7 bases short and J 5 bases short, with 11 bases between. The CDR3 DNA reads TGTGCCAGCACCATGACCGGGTATGGCTACACCTTC. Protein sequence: CASTMTGYGYTF.

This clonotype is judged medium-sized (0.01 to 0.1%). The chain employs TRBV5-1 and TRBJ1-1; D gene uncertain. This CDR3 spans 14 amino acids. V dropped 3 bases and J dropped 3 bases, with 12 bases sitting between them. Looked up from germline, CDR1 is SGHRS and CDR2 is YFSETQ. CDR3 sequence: CASSSRESDTEAFF. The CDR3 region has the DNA TGCGCCAGCAGCTCGAGGGAATCCGACACTGAAGCTTTCTTT.

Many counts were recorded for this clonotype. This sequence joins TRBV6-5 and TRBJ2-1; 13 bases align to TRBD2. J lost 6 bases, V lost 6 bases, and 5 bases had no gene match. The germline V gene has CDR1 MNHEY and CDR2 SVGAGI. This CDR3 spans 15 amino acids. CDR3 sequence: CASRGGLAGTNEQFF. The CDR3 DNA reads TGTGCCAGCAGAGGGGGACTAGCGGGGACCAATGAGCAGTTCTTC.

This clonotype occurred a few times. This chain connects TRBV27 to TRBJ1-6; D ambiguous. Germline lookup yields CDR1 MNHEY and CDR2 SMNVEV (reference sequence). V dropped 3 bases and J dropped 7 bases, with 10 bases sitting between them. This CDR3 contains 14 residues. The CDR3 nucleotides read TGTGCCAGCAGTTTCGGTTCTCCAAATTCACCCCTCCACTTT. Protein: CASSFGSPNSPLHF.

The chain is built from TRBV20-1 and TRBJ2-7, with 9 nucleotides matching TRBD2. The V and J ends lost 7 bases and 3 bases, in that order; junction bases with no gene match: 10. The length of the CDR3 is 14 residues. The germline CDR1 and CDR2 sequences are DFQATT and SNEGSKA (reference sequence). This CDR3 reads CSGTAGGPIYEQYF. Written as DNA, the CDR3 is TGCAGTGGAACGGCGGGAGGGCCCATCTACGAGCAGTACTTC.

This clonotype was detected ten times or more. DNA for the CDR3: TGTGCCAGCAGCAACTGGGCCGCGAGGGTAGATACGCAGTATTTT. As protein: CASSNWAARVDTQYF. This chain uses TRBV7-2 with TRBJ2-3; D perhaps matches TRBD2 (5 bases). V lost 5 bases and J 5 bases, leaving 17 bases between the germline ends. Germline V lookup: CDR1 SGHTA, CDR2 FQGNSA. This CDR3 has 15 amino acids.

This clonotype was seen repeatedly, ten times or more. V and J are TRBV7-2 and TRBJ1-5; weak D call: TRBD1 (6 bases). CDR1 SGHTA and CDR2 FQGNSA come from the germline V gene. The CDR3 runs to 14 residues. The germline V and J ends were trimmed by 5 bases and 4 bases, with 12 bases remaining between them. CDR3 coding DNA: TGTGCCAGCAGCCCAGGGGATGTGAATCAGCCCCAGCATTTT. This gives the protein CASSPGDVNQPQHF.

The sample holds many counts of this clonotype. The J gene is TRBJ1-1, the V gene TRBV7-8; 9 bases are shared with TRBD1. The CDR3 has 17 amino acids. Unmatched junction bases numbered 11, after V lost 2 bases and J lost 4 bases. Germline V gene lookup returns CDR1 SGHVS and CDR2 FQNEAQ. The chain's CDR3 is CASSLPGTGPFSTEAFF. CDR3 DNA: TGTGCCAGCAGCTTACCAGGGACAGGGCCGTTTAGCACTGAAGCTTTCTTT.

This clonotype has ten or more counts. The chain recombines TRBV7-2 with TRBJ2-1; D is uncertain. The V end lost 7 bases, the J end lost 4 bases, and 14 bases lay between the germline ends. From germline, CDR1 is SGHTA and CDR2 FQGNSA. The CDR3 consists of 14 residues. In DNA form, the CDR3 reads TGTGCCAGCACCGAGGCCGGGCGTTACAATGAGCAGTTCTTC. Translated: CASTEAGRYNEQFF.

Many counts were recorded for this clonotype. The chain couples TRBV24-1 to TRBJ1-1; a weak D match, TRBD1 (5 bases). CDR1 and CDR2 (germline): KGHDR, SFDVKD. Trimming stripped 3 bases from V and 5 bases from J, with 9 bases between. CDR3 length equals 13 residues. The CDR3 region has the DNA TGTGCCACCAGTGATCGTGAGGGGACTGAAGCTTTCTTT. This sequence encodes CATSDREGTEAFF.

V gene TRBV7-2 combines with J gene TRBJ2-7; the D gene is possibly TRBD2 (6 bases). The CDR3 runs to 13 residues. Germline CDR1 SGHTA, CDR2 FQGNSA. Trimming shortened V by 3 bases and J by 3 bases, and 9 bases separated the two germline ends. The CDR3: CASSFGGLYEQYF. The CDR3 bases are TGTGCCAGCAGCTTCGGAGGGCTCTACGAGCAGTACTTC. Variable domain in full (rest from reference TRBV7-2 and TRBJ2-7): GAGVSQSPSNKVTEKGKDVELRCDPISGHTALYWYRQSLGQGLEFLIYFQGNSAPDKSGLPSDRFSAERTGGSVSTLTIQRTQQEDSAVYLCASSFGGLYEQYFGPGTRLTVT.

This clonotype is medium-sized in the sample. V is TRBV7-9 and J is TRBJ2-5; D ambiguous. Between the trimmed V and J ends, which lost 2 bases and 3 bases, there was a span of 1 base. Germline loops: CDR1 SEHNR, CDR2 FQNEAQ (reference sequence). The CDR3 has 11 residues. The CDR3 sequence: CASSLKETQYF. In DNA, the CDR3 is TGTGCCAGCAGCTTAAAAGAGACCCAGTACTTC.

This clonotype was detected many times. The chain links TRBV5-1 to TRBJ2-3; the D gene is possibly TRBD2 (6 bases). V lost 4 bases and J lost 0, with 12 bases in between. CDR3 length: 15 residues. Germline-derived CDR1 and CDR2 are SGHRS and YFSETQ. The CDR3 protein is CASSGDSSSTDTQYF. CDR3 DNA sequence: TGCGCCAGCAGCGGGGACTCATCTAGCACAGATACGCAGTATTTT. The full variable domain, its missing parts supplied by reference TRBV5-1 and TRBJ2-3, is KAGVTQTPRYLIKTRGQQVTLSCSPISGHRSVSWYQQTPGQGLQFLFEYFSETQRNKGNFPGRFSGRQFSNSRSEMNVSTLELGDSALYLCASSGDSSSTDTQYFGPGTRLTVL.